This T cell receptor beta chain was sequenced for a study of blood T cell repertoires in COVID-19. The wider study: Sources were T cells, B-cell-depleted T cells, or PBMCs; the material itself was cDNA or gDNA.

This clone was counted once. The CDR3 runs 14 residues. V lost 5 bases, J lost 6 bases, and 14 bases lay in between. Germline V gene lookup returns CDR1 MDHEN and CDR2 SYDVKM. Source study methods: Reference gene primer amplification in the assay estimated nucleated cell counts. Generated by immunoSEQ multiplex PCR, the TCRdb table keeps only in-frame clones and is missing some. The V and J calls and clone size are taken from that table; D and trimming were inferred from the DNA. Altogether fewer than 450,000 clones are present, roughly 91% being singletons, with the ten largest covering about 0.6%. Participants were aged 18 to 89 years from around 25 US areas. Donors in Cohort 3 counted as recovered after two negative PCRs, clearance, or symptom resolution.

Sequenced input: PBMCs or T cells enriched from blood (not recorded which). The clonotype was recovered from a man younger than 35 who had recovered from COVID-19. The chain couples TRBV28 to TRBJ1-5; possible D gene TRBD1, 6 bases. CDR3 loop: CASSRNRVAQPQHF. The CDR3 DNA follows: TGTGCCAGCAGTCGTAACAGGGTAGCTCAGCCCCAGCATTTT.